What follows are 31 T cell receptor beta chains derived from one specimen sequenced in a study of beta chain features in type 1 diabetes. Points from the study as a whole: Shorter TCRB CDR3s, moderately but significantly so, were found in Type 1 diabetes patients in all four CD4+ subsets.

Their antigens are not known. Of the isolated RNA, all was reverse transcribed, and so the sequenced material was expressed TCRB transcripts. Profiled with immunoSEQ multiplex PCR; TCRdb holds only in-frame clones, not every one. The sample lists about 340,000 clones, 13% occurring once. Sequencing was done on a sample of naive CD4+ T cells from blood. Receptors were obtained from a woman between 18 and 30 years old with type 1 diabetes.

The CDR3 region has the DNA TGCGCCAGCAGCCAACCACCGGCGGAAACAGGGAAAGGGGGCTACACCTTC. Its protein product is CASSQPPAETGKGGYTF. V usage is TRBV4-1 and J usage is TRBJ1-2; tentatively, D is TRBD1 (6 bases). Germline CDR1 reads MGHRA; CDR2 reads YSYEKL. The CDR3 consists of 17 residues. V was clipped by 2 bases and J by 8 bases, with 24 bases between them.

This chain joins TRBV28 and TRBJ2-2, with TRBD1 as a possible D gene (5 bases). Per the germline V gene, CDR1 is MDHEN and CDR2 is SYDVKM. The ends were cut back, 2 bases at V and 1 base at J, with 8 bases in the middle. The CDR3 length is 15 residues. The CDR3 sequence is CASSLVGQNTGELFF. CDR3 DNA sequence: TGTGCCAGCAGTTTAGTAGGACAGAACACCGGGGAGCTGTTTTTT.

This clone has only a few counts. This chain joins TRBV4-1 and TRBJ2-1; 11 positions match TRBD2. Germline loops: CDR1 MGHRA, CDR2 YSYEKL. V was clipped by 3 bases and J by 7 bases; unmatched bases: 8. This CDR3 has 16 residues. CDR3 sequence (DNA): TGCGCCAGCAGCCAGGCCGGGACTAGCGGTTGGAATGAGCAGTTCTTC. This codes for CASSQAGTSGWNEQFF.

CDR3 DNA sequence: TGTGCCAGTAGTGCCGCTCGATCAAGGGGATCGCAGTATTTT. The encoded protein is CASSAARSRGSQYF. The chain couples TRBV19 to TRBJ2-3, with a possible D match to TRBD1 (5 bases). Trimming pared 5 bases from V and 10 bases from J, leaving 19 bases between. The length of the CDR3 is 14 residues. Looked up from germline, CDR1 is LNHDA and CDR2 is SQIVND (reference sequence).

The chain is built from TRBV18 and TRBJ1-4; TRBD1 agrees at 9 bases. V dropped 3 bases and J dropped 1; count of bases not matched to a gene: 6. Per the germline V gene, CDR1 is KGHSH and CDR2 is LQKENI. The CDR3 has 17 residues. CDR3 bases: TGTGCCAGCTCACCCCGGACAGGGGTCGGAACTAATGAAAAACTGTTTTTT. Translation gives CASSPRTGVGTNEKLFF.

This clone was picked up a small number of times. The rearrangement links TRBV18 to TRBJ1-2; no definite D call. This CDR3 comprises 12 residues. Trimming left V 3 bases short and J 10 bases short, with 12 bases between. Germline lookup yields CDR1 KGHSH and CDR2 LQKENI. The CDR3 loop is CASSPRADNYTF. The CDR3 nucleotides are TGTGCCAGCTCACCGAGGGCAGACAACTACACCTTC.

The chain couples TRBV5-1 to TRBJ2-1; D uncertain. Per germline, CDR1 SGHRS and CDR2 YFSETQ. The CDR3 has 15 amino acids. V lost 3 bases, J lost 1 base, and 11 bases lay in between. CDR3 residues: CASSSDGGSYNEQFF. The CDR3 DNA reads as TGCGCCAGCAGCTCTGACGGCGGTTCCTACAATGAGCAGTTCTTC. Looking up the rest from reference TRBV5-1 and TRBJ2-1 gives the full variable domain: KAGVTQTPRYLIKTRGQQVTLSCSPISGHRSVSWYQQTPGQGLQFLFEYFSETQRNKGNFPGRFSGRQFSNSRSEMNVSTLELGDSALYLCASSSDGGSYNEQFFGPGTRLTVL.

The table lists this clone with a few counts. J is TRBJ2-5 and V is TRBV5-1; D might be TRBD1 (5 bases). The V gene lost 0 bases and the J gene lost 3 bases, with 9 bases spanning the gap. Per the germline V gene, CDR1 is SGHRS and CDR2 is YFSETQ. The CDR3 runs to 14 residues. The CDR3 region has the DNA TGCGCCAGCAGCTTGGCCAGGGTGAAAGAGACCCAGTACTTC. Its protein is CASSLARVKETQYF.

V usage is TRBV18 and J usage is TRBJ1-5; D remains ambiguous. V was trimmed by 1 base and J by 3 bases, leaving 10 bases between them. Germline-derived CDR1 and CDR2 are KGHSH and LQKENI. CDR3 length: 15 amino acids. The CDR3 spells CASSPQEGYNQPQHF. DNA for the CDR3: TGTGCCAGCTCACCACAGGAGGGATACAATCAGCCCCAGCATTTT. The variable domain in full, completed from reference TRBV18 and TRBJ1-5, reads NAGVMQNPRHLVRRRGQEARLRCSPMKGHSHVYWYRQLPEEGLKFMVYLQKENIIDESGMPKERFSAEFPKEGPSILRIQQVVRGDSAAYFCASSPQEGYNQPQHFGDGTRLSIL.

The rearrangement uses TRBV5-6 and TRBJ2-1; no clear D. The CDR3 length is 11 residues. Looked up from germline, CDR1 is SGHDT and CDR2 is YYEEEE. V was cut by 0 bases and J by 8 bases, with 3 bases left in between. The CDR3 coding sequence is TGTGCCAGCAGCTTGGTAGATGAGCAGTTCTTC. This encodes CASSLVDEQFF.

The V call is TRBV5-4, the J call TRBJ1-1; TRBD1 matches 8 bases. V dropped 4 bases and J dropped 8; count of bases not matched to a gene: 10. The CDR3 has 14 amino acids. Germline V gives CDR1 SGHNT, CDR2 YYREEE (reference sequence). The CDR3 DNA reads TGTGCCAGCAGCCCCCGGGACAGGAGCCCCGAAGCTTTCTTT. This codes for CASSPRDRSPEAFF.

This sequence joins TRBV5-1 and TRBJ1-2; D remains unclear. The germline V gene has CDR1 SGHRS and CDR2 YFSETQ. This CDR3 spans 17 amino acids. V was cut by 4 bases and J by 7 bases, with 26 bases left in between. The CDR3: CASSPRLPGVSSRGYTF. DNA for the CDR3: TGCGCCAGCAGCCCTCGGCTACCGGGAGTCTCTTCGCGTGGCTACACCTTC. Variable domain in full (rest from reference TRBV5-1 and TRBJ1-2): KAGVTQTPRYLIKTRGQQVTLSCSPISGHRSVSWYQQTPGQGLQFLFEYFSETQRNKGNFPGRFSGRQFSNSRSEMNVSTLELGDSALYLCASSPRLPGVSSRGYTFGSGTRLTVV.

This clone was recorded a few times. The V call is TRBV30, the J call TRBJ1-1; D is unresolved. The CDR3 loop spans 13 amino acids. V was clipped by 5 bases and J by 3 bases, with 13 bases between them. CDR1 is GTSNPN and CDR2 is SVGIG in the germline V gene (reference sequence). The CDR3 coding sequence is TGTGCCTGGCAAGCGGGTTGGGACACTGAAGCTTTCTTT. It yields the protein CAWQAGWDTEAFF.

This clone occurred a few times. In DNA, the CDR3 is TGTGCCAGCTCACCAATCGGACAGCTGGACTATGGCTACACCTTC. Its protein product is CASSPIGQLDYGYTF. The chain carries TRBV18 and TRBJ1-2; D is possibly TRBD1 (6 bases). Trimming stripped 2 bases from V and 3 bases from J, with 13 bases between. CDR1 is KGHSH and CDR2 is LQKENI in the germline V gene. This CDR3 is 15 amino acids long.

This clone was detected ten times or more. The chain is built from TRBV23-1 and TRBJ2-3, with D perhaps matching TRBD1 (5 bases). TRBV23-1 is sorted into the ORF group, with uncertain function. The CDR3 covers 14 residues. The V end was cut by 8 bases, the J end by 1 base, with 13 bases between. CDR3 in DNA: TGCGCCAGCGGGGCCCCTTCCGGCACAGATACGCAGTATTTT. Translating gives CASGAPSGTDTQYF.

V gene TRBV27 combines with J gene TRBJ2-1, with D maybe TRBD2 (6 bases). This CDR3 comprises 13 residues. V lost 5 bases to trimming and J lost 3 bases, with 8 bases between them. Germline-derived CDR1 and CDR2 are MNHEY and SMNVEV (reference sequence). CDR3 nucleotide sequence: TGTGCCAGCAGTGGGACTCGCTACAATGAGCAGTTCTTC. This encodes CASSGTRYNEQFF.

The chain is built from TRBV7-9 and TRBJ2-1; 8 positions match TRBD1. CDR3 length equals 16 residues. CDR1 and CDR2 from the germline V gene are SEHNR and FQNEAQ (reference sequence). V gave up 1 base and J gave up 2 bases; unmatched junction bases: 4. In nucleotides, the CDR3 is TGTGCCAGCAGCTTAGGGACAGGGCAAACCTACAATGAGCAGTTCTTC. Translation: CASSLGTGQTYNEQFF.

This sequence joins TRBV25-1 and TRBJ2-1, with TRBD2 matching over 11 bases. This CDR3 has 15 amino acids. The germline gives CDR1 MGHDK, CDR2 SYGVNS. Trimming removed 1 base from V and 5 bases from J; junction bases left unmatched: 1. CDR3 protein: CASSEWGLADNEQFF. DNA of the CDR3: TGTGCCAGCAGTGAATGGGGACTAGCGGACAATGAGCAGTTCTTC. Variable domain in full (rest from reference TRBV25-1 and TRBJ2-1): EADIYQTPRYLVIGTGKKITLECSQTMGHDKMYWYQQDPGMELHLIHYSYGVNSTEKGDLSSESTVSRIRTEHFPLTLESARPSHTSQYLCASSEWGLADNEQFFGPGTRLTVL.

The V call is TRBV6-5, the J call TRBJ2-3; TRBD1 agrees at 7 bases. J gave up 2 bases and V 4 bases, and 3 bases lay outside the gene matches. Germline-derived CDR1 and CDR2 are MNHEY and SVGAGI. This CDR3 spans 14 amino acids. The CDR3: CASSLQGHTDTQYF. The CDR3 nucleotides are TGTGCCAGCAGTTTACAGGGGCACACAGATACGCAGTATTTT.

The chain combines TRBV5-1 with TRBJ2-5; TRBD1 aligns across 7 bases. V trimming: 4 bases; J trimming: 1 base; junction bases outside the gene matches: 7. The CDR3 consists of 15 residues. Germline V gives CDR1 SGHRS, CDR2 YFSETQ. The chain's CDR3 is CASSPWGQFQETQYF. CDR3 DNA sequence: TGCGCCAGCAGCCCCTGGGGACAGTTCCAAGAGACCCAGTACTTC.

In this sample, this clone turned up a few times. DNA of the CDR3: TGTGCCAGCAGTGTGGGGACTAGAGGCGATGAGCAGTTCTTC. Its translation is CASSVGTRGDEQFF. The V gene is TRBV6-1, the J gene TRBJ2-1; 8 positions agree with TRBD2. Germline CDR1 is MNHNS and CDR2 is SASEGT. The J segment lost 8 bases and the V segment lost 4 bases, leaving 7 bases of the junction unmatched. CDR3 length equals 14 residues.

The chain is built from TRBV4-1 and TRBJ2-7; D is undetermined. CDR1 is MGHRA and CDR2 is YSYEKL in the germline V gene. This CDR3 has 14 amino acids. V was clipped by 3 bases and J by 5 bases, with 14 bases between them. CDR3 region: CASSHVVWLNEQYF. DNA of the CDR3: TGCGCCAGCAGCCACGTCGTCTGGCTCAACGAGCAGTACTTC.

This clone was seen only a few times. The chain carries TRBV7-8 and TRBJ1-2; D might be TRBD1 (6 bases). This CDR3 has 14 amino acids. Per germline, CDR1 SGHVS and CDR2 FQNEAQ. V was pared by 2 bases and J by 4 bases, with 11 bases between. CDR3 DNA sequence: TGTGCCAGCAGCTTATCCCGGGACACCTATGGCTACACCTTC. This sequence encodes CASSLSRDTYGYTF.

The sample holds a few counts of this clone. The chain recombines TRBV9 with TRBJ2-2; D unresolved. The CDR3 sequence is 14 residues long. V shed 4 bases and J shed 4 bases, with 11 bases lying between them. Germline V gene sequence: CDR1 SGDLS, CDR2 YYNGEE. This CDR3 is CASSQRHVTGELFF. The DNA of the CDR3 is TGTGCCAGCAGCCAGAGACACGTCACCGGGGAGCTGTTTTTT.

This clone showed up just a few times. This rearrangement joins TRBV5-1 to TRBJ2-3; D is undetermined. This CDR3 region has 14 residues. V lost 4 bases to trimming and J lost 6 bases, with 15 bases between them. Germline-derived CDR1 and CDR2 are SGHRS and YFSETQ. CDR3 coding DNA: TGCGCCAGCAGCCCCGACACCGTGGCGGATACGCAGTATTTT. Its translation is CASSPDTVADTQYF. Full variable domain (missing parts from reference TRBV5-1 and TRBJ2-3): KAGVTQTPRYLIKTRGQQVTLSCSPISGHRSVSWYQQTPGQGLQFLFEYFSETQRNKGNFPGRFSGRQFSNSRSEMNVSTLELGDSALYLCASSPDTVADTQYFGPGTRLTVL.

A few counts support this clone. V usage is TRBV19 and J usage is TRBJ1-5; TRBD1 matches at 7 bases. Germline V lookup: CDR1 LNHDA, CDR2 SQIVND (reference sequence). With V trimmed by 7 bases and J by 3 bases, 9 bases remained unmatched. This CDR3 comprises 15 residues. The CDR3 region has the DNA TGTGCCAGTACCAGACAGGGCCCATCCAATCAGCCCCAGCATTTT. This encodes CASTRQGPSNQPQHF.

This clone has just a few counts. The chain carries TRBV5-4 and TRBJ2-3; 8 bases align to TRBD2. The CDR3 covers 14 residues. The ends lost 3 bases at V and 4 bases at J; junction bases unmatched: 4. Germline CDR1 SGHNT, CDR2 YYREEE (reference sequence). CDR3 DNA sequence: TGTGCCAGCAGCTCCACTAGCGGCTCAGATACGCAGTATTTT. It translates to CASSSTSGSDTQYF.

This clone was picked up a small number of times. V is TRBV2 and J is TRBJ2-7; D may be TRBD1 (5 bases). The V end was cut by 3 bases, the J end by 3 bases, with 9 bases between. This CDR3 is 13 amino acids long. Germline CDR1 reads SNHLY; CDR2 reads FYNNEI. The DNA of the CDR3 is TGTGCCAGCAGTGAGGGGCCACACTACGAGCAGTACGTC. This codes for CASSEGPHYEQYV.

The rearrangement joins TRBV28 to TRBJ1-1, with TRBD1 as a possible D gene (6 bases). Germline V gives CDR1 MDHEN, CDR2 SYDVKM. The V and J ends lost 2 bases and 8 bases respectively, with 18 bases between them. The CDR3 is 15 amino acids. Here the CDR3 DNA reads TGTGCCAGCAGTTTACCTGTTCAACACACAGGGGAAGCTTTCTTT. This translates into CASSLPVQHTGEAFF.

The CDR3 DNA follows: TGCAGCGGTCAAAGGACAGGGGTAGGCAATGAGCAGTTCTTC. Amino acids: CSGQRTGVGNEQFF. V is TRBV29-1 and J is TRBJ2-1; the match to TRBD1 covers 9 bases. The V gene end was trimmed by 7 bases and the J gene end by 6 bases; junction bases not matched to a gene: 10. In germline, CDR1 is SQVTM, CDR2 ANQGSEA. This CDR3 spans 14 amino acids.

The chain has TRBV2 and TRBJ1-4; D gene uncertain. The CDR3 covers 11 residues. Trimming stripped 8 bases from V and 15 bases from J, with 16 bases between. The germline gives CDR1 SNHLY, CDR2 FYNNEI. CDR3 region: CASRGIRGVFF. The CDR3 nucleotides read TGTGCCAGCCGTGGAATCCGAGGAGTGTTTTTT.